This T cell receptor beta chain was documented in a study of patients and donors after allogeneic stem cell transplantation (dated by TCRdb to about 2020). Receptors were amplified or captured by RT-PCR. TCRdb records NextSeq 550 as the sequencer. Through fastp at Q25 and MiXCR, TCRdb rebuilt clones from the public reads, retaining in-frame beta chains. Each entry merges the rows of one CDR3 protein and shows their most common DNA and genes. The sample table lists around 29,000 distinct CDR3 sequences, around 33% of them with a count of one. Of the sample, just over 75% is held by the ten largest clones. Measured from the cysteine to the phenylalanine, the CDR3 is 13 residues long. Of all the DNA, just the CDR3 is kept, 39 bases in frame from base 1. The germline V gene encodes CDR1 MNHEY and CDR2 SVGEGT. Trimmed from V: 4 bases; trimmed from J: 4 bases; junction bases lacking a gene match: 3. With regard to this clonotype: Its antigen remains unidentified. No much larger clone exists at a distance of one base, and base qualities are not known.

Sequencing was done on a sample of blood, either unsorted or a sorted T cell fraction (not recorded which). The chain is encoded by TRBV6-2 or TRBV6-3 joined to TRBJ1-2; 7 middle bases align to TRBD1. The TCR was taken from a human donor who was either an allogeneic HSCT recipient or a stem cell or donor lymphocyte infusion donor (not recorded which). It is not recorded whose cells these are; they may come from a transplant donor. The nucleotides are TGTGCCAGCAGTTCACAGGGGACCTATGGCTACACCTTC. Its translation is CASSSQGTYGYTF.